This T cell receptor (beta chain) was retrieved from a study of T cell responses to AZD1222 COVID-19 vaccine. The data were produced by immunoSEQ multiplex PCR, yet TCRdb's version contains in-frame clones alone and is incomplete. The repertoire includes around 130,000 clones, around 90% of them detected once, and 3.5% to 4.5% sits in the top ten. General study results and limits: Receipt of two AZD1222 doses was followed by a rise in Spike-specific TCR breadth and depth. At 160-218 and 743-854, vaccine-associated CD4 TCRs were dominant, and they spanned spike. In a largely white British group with more females than males, clonal diversity was possibly underestimated.

As to this clone: What it binds is not known.

The CDR3 is 13 amino acids. Trimming removed 3 bases from V and 1 base from J, with 3 bases in between. Germline V lookup: CDR1 MRHNA, CDR2 SNTAGT. This TCR came from an adult who received the MenACWY meningococcal vaccine as a control. The sequences come from peripheral blood, collected 28 days after the second dose of the MenACWY control vaccine. This chain uses TRBV6-4 with TRBJ2-2; D gene uncertain. As DNA, the CDR3 is TGTGCCAGCAGTGATCGGAACACCGGGGAGCTGTTTTTT. Its protein is CASSDRNTGELFF.